This TCR beta chain was documented in a study of siplizumab effects on memory and regulatory T cells. Whole-study results and caveats: Researchers could not give a naive or memory phenotype to roughly 80-97% of proliferating CD4+ or CD8+ clones. Siplizumab significantly brought down the alloreactive sequences that trace back to unstimulated CD4+ memory cells. The naive T cell population seemed more diverse than memory cells and seemed a major contributor to the alloresponse.

Sequencing was performed with immunoSEQ multiplex PCR; in TCRdb, only in-frame clones are kept and a portion is missing. The sample consists of over 70,000 clones, 85% to 95% of them appearing once. The CDR3 is 16 residues long. Trimming took 0 bases from V and 0 from J; bases not matched to a gene: 4. The germline V gene encodes CDR1 WNHNN and CDR2 SYGVQD (reference sequence). Concerning this clone: Its antigen remains unidentified.

The genes are TRBV10-1 and TRBJ2-5; 7 positions match TRBD1. The sample taken for sequencing was CD8+ T cells sorted from blood. The sequence was obtained from a human donor in good health. The CDR3 sequence is CASSESARGYQETQYF. CDR3 nucleotide sequence: TGCGCCAGCAGTGAGTCTGCCAGGGGGTACCAAGAGACCCAGTACTTC.